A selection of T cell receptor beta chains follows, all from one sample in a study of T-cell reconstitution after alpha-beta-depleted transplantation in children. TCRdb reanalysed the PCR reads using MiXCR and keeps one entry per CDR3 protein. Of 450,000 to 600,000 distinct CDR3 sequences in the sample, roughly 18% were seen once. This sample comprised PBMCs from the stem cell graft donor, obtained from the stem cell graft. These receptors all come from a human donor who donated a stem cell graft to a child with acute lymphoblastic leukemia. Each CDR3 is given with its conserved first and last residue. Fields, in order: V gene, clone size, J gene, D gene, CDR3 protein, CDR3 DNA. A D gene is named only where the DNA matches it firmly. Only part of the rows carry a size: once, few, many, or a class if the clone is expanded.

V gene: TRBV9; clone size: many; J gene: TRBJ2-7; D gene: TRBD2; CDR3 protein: CASSASGRADEQYF; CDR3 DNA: TGTGCCAGCAGTGCGAGCGGGAGGGCCGACGAGCAGTACTTC
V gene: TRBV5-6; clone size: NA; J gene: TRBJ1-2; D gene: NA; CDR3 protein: CASSPEVGRTNYGYTF; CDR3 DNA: TGTGCCAGCAGCCCCGAGGTGGGGCGGACTAACTATGGCTACACCTTC
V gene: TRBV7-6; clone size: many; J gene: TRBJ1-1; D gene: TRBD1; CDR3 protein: CASSLRTGNTEAFF; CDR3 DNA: TGTGCCAGCAGCTTAAGGACAGGGAACACTGAAGCTTTCTTT
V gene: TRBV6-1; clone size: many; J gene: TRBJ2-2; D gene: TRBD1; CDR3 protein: CASSRDRDTGELFF; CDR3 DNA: TGTGCCAGCAGCCGGGACAGGGACACCGGGGAGCTGTTTTTT
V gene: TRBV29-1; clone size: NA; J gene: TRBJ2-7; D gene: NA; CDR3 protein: CSVGGAVSSYEQYF; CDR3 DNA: TGCAGCGTTGGAGGGGCGGTGAGCTCCTACGAGCAGTACTTC
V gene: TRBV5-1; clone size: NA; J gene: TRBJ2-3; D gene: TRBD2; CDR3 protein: CASSFGAGDADTQYF; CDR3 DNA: TGCGCCAGCAGCTTTGGGGCGGGAGATGCAGATACGCAGTATTTT
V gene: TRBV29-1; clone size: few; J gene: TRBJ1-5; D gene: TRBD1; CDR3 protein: CSVVPQGNQPQHF; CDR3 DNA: TGCAGCGTTGTGCCACAGGGGAATCAGCCCCAGCATTTT
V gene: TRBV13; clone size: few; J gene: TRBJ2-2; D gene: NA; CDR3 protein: CASSLGLYGGELFF; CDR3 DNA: TGTGCCAGCAGCTTGGGACTTTATGGCGGGGAGCTGTTTTTT
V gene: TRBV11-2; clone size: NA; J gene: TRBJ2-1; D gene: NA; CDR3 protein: CASSQDSPPVPFF; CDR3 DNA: TGTGCCAGCAGCCAGGACTCCCCACCAGTGCCGTTCTTC
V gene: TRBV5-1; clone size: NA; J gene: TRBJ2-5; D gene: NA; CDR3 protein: CASSAEAWETQYF; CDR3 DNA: TGCGCCAGCAGCGCGGAGGCGTGGGAGACCCAGTACTTC
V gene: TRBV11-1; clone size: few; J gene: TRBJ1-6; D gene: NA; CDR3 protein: CASSRTDLTPKAYNSPLHF; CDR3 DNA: TGTGCCAGCAGCCGAACAGACTTAACCCCAAAGGCCTATAATTCACCCCTCCACTTT
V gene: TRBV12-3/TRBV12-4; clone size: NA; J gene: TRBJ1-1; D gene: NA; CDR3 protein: CASTPGFGRDTEAFF; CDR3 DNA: TGTGCCAGCACCCCGGGGTTTGGGCGCGACACTGAAGCTTTCTTT
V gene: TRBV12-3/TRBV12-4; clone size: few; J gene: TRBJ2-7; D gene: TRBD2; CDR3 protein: CASSLTSGIRQQYF; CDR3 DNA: TGTGCCAGCAGTTTAACTAGCGGGATACGGCAGCAGTACTTC